This TCR beta chain came from a study of radiotherapy plus CTLA-4 blockade in lung cancer. Study details: Disease control reached 31%, with objective responses in 15% to 20%. Study outcomes and limitations: Blood-borne expansion of tumor-derived TCR clones followed radiotherapy plus ipilimumab. In blood, early T cell clone dynamics reportedly predicted response best, together with interferon-beta.

Points on this clone: Its antigen is still unknown.

Method: immunoSEQ multiplex PCR; TCRdb's copy keeps in-frame clones and lacks some. The sample records over 85,000 clones, under 85% being singletons. CTLA-4 blockade with ipilimumab, together with focal radiation, was given to patients with chemo-refractory metastatic non-small-cell lung cancer. The CDR3 loop spans 16 amino acids. This sequence originates from a human donor with non-small cell lung cancer who had a partial response to radiotherapy plus ipilimumab. Some clones in this sample may be carry-over from other donors' samples. Source: peripheral blood, taken from a patient treated with radiotherapy plus ipilimumab. The chain carries TRBV1 and TRBJ2-5; TRBD2, the table's D call, lacks a check against the DNA. TRBV1 constitutes a pseudogene. The CDR3 loop is CTSSQAGLLSGETQYF. CDR3 nucleotide sequence: TGCACCAGCAGCCAGGCGGGACTCCTATCGGGAGAGACCCAGTACTTC.